The rows below give T cell receptor beta chains drawn from one sample of a study of shared clonotypes between healthy human individuals. Profiled with immunoSEQ multiplex PCR; TCRdb holds only in-frame clones, not every one. The sample has about 1.5 million clones, about 96% seen once. The sequenced material came from naive CD4+ T cells sorted from blood. These receptor sequences come from a young man in good health. The CDR3 runs from the conserved cysteine through the conserved F or W. Each record gives: J gene, V gene, clone size, D gene, CDR3 DNA, CDR3 protein. A D gene is named only where the DNA matches it firmly. Clone size is stated in some rows and not others, as once, few, many or a class when expanded.

TRBJ1-3 TRBV9 - TRBD1 TGTGCCAGCAGCGCCCACAGGGGCCTCTCTGGAAACACCATATATTTT CASSAHRGLSGNTIYF
TRBJ1-1 TRBV5-4 - - TGTGCCAGCAGGATGAACAGGGCGGGAACTGAAGCTTTCTTT CASRMNRAGTEAFF
TRBJ2-3 TRBV7-8 - TRBD1 TGTGCCAGCAGCTTGACGGGACAGGGGGCGTCAGATACGCAGTATTTT CASSLTGQGASDTQYF
TRBJ2-7 TRBV7-8 - TRBD1 TGTGCCAGCAGCCCAGGGGGCTCCTACGAGCAGTACTTC CASSPGGSYEQYF
TRBJ2-1 TRBV29-1 once - TGCAGCGTCAGGGGAATGGGTGAGCAGTTCTTC CSVRGMGEQFF
TRBJ1-1 TRBV5-1 - - TGCGCCAGCAGCCCCGATGGGGGACTATCAGAAGCTTTCTTT CASSPDGGLSEAFF
TRBJ2-7 TRBV10-1 - - TGCGCCAGCAGTGAAGGGGGGGCGCCCTACGAGCAGTACTTC CASSEGGAPYEQYF
TRBJ1-1 TRBV19 - - TGTGCCAGTTTTCAGGGCTCCTGGAAAGCTTTCTTT CASFQGSWKAFF
TRBJ2-3 TRBV9 - - TGTGCCAGCAGCGTAGACTTAGATACGCAGTATTTT CASSVDLDTQYF
TRBJ2-7 TRBV9 - TRBD2 TGTGCCAGCAGCGTTCGGACTAGCTCCTACGAGCAGTACTTC CASSVRTSSYEQYF
TRBJ2-5 TRBV21-1 - - TGTGCCAGCAGCACCCGTTTTGAACCGGGACACCAGGGAGAGACCCAGTACTTC CASSTRFEPGHQGETQYF
TRBJ1-4 TRBV21-1 - - TGTGCCAGCAGCAAAGATAGGGGCGCGATAACTAATGAAAAACTGTTTTTT CASSKDRGAITNEKLFF
TRBJ2-7 TRBV6-5 - TRBD2 TGTGCCAGCAGTTATTACGAGACTAGCGGGAACAAGTACTTC CASSYYETSGNKYF
TRBJ2-5 TRBV2 - TRBD2 TGTGCCAGCAGGGGAGGGGGACTAGCGGGAGTACTGGAGACCCAGTACTTC CASRGGGLAGVLETQYF
TRBJ2-7 TRBV27 - - TGTGCCAGCAGTTTTCTCGGTAGCGGTATGTACTTC CASSFLGSGMYF
TRBJ2-7 TRBV19 - - TGTGCCAGTAGTATGACCCTTCTCACCGCCCCTACGAAGCAGTACTTC CASSMTLLTAPTKQYF
TRBJ1-2 TRBV7-2 - - TGTGCCAGCAGCTTCGCTGGGGGCGGCTCTAACTATGGCTACACCTTC CASSFAGGGSNYGYTF
TRBJ2-7 TRBV10-3 - TRBD2 TGTGCCTTGGCTAGCGGGAGTGGTTACGAGCAGTACTTC CALASGSGYEQYF
TRBJ2-5 TRBV7-2 - - TGTGCCAGCAGCTTAGGGACTCGGCGAGAGACCCAGTACTTC CASSLGTRRETQYF
TRBJ2-7 TRBV5-4 - - TGTGCCAGCAGCTCCTCTGGTACCTACGAGCAGTACTTC CASSSSGTYEQYF
TRBJ2-2 TRBV5-1 once TRBD2 TGCGCCAGCAGCCCCGTTTTAGCGGGCGGACTGGGGGGGGAGCTGTTTTTT CASSPVLAGGLGGELFF
TRBJ2-5 TRBV15 - - TGTGCCACCAGCAGAGATCGTGCAGGGCCGGAGACCCAGTACTTC CATSRDRAGPETQYF
TRBJ2-2 TRBV7-6 - - TGTGCCAGCAGCTTAGTATCCGGGACCGGGGAGCTGTTTTTT CASSLVSGTGELFF
TRBJ2-3 TRBV19 - TRBD2 TGTGCCAGTAGTATCCCCTGGTCCGGGACTAGCGGGAGAGGAGGCACAGATACGCAGTATTTT CASSIPWSGTSGRGGTDTQYF
TRBJ2-1 TRBV4-1 - - TGCGCCAGCAGCCTAAATTGGGGGGGCGAGGAGGAGTTCTTC CASSLNWGGEEEFF
TRBJ2-7 TRBV7-2 - TRBD2 TGTGCCAGCAGCTCCGGACTAGCGCTCTACGAGCAGTACTTC CASSSGLALYEQYF
TRBJ1-2 TRBV18 once - TGTGCCAGCTCACCTAAATCTAACTATGGCTACACCTTC CASSPKSNYGYTF
TRBJ2-2 TRBV27 - - TGTGCCAGCAGTTTTGCCCCCTCGAACACCGGGGAGCTGTTTTTT CASSFAPSNTGELFF